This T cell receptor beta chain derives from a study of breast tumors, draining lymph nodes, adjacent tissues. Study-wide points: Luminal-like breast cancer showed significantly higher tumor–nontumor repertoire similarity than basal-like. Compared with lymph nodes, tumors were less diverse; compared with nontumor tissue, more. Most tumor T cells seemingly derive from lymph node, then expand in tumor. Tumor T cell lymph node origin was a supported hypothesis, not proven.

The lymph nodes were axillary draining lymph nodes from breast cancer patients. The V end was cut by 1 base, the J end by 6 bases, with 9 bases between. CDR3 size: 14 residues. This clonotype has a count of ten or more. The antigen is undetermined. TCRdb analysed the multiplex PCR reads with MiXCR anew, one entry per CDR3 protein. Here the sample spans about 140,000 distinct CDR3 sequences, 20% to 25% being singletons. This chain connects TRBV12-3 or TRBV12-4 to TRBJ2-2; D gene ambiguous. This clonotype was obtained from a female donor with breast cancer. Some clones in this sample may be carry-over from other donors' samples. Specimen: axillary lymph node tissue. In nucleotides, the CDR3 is TGTGCCAGCAGTTTAGGGGTTTTGGCCGGGGAGCTGTTTTTT. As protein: CASSLGVLAGELFF.